The table lists the clone carrying this TCR beta chain with a few counts. TCRdb used MiXCR to reprocess the 5' RACE reads, holding one entry per CDR3 protein. The table includes 430,000 or so distinct CDR3 sequences, 20% to 25% detected once. This sample was taken from a study of identical twins. This same sample was also part of a study on T cells expressing NK-cell markers. From that second work: A few donors showed these clonotypes also leading the CD3+CD56-NKG2C+ fraction.

This receptor was identified in a woman aged 18-30 years in good health. Sequences were obtained from CD4+ T cells sorted from blood.

CDR3 in amino acids: CASSPGREEQYF. As DNA, the CDR3 is TGTGCCAGCTCACCCGGTCGAGAAGAGCAGTACTTC. The chain uses TRBV18 and TRBJ2-7; D is uncertain. The CDR3 loop spans 12 amino acids. The germline gives CDR1 KGHSH, CDR2 LQKENI. Trimming stripped 3 bases from V and 7 bases from J, with 10 bases between.